The sequence of this T cell receptor beta chain was determined in a study of a mutant IDH1 vaccine in newly diagnosed glioma. Study as a whole: Onset of vaccination occurred 4-6 weeks following radiotherapy alone, or with temozolomide cycles. Before enrollment, patients got radiotherapy alone, temozolomide alone, or mostly the combination. Overall study findings and caveats: Vaccine-induced responses were seen in roughly 93% of patients, spanning several MHC alleles.

Some clones are missing from TCRdb's copy, which holds only in-frame ones; the method was immunoSEQ multiplex PCR. The sample has tens of thousands of clones; roughly 80% are singletons. Time point meaning: week 35, safety follow-up. Doses comprised 300 ug of mutant IDH1 20-mer peptide each, plus topical imiquimod. Patients were given eight vaccinations, scheduled in weeks 1, 3, 5, 7, 11, 15, 19 and 23. Regarding this clone: The antigen is not known.

This receptor was identified in a man younger than 35 with glioma. The input for sequencing was PBMCs, taken from a glioma patient whose treatment included an IDH1 peptide vaccine.

CDR3 protein: CASSLSGSNQPQHF. The DNA for the CDR3 is TGTGCCAGCAGTTTATCAGGTAGCAATCAGCCCCAGCATTTT. This sequence joins TRBV27 and TRBJ1-5, with D unresolved. Germline assignment: CDR1 MNHEY and CDR2 SMNVEV (reference sequence). The CDR3 contains 14 residues. V was pared by 0 bases and J by 0 bases, with 3 bases between.